A selection of T cell receptor beta chains follows, all from one sample in a study of blood T cells in healthy people across ages. One entry per CDR3 protein, called by TCRdb with MiXCR from the 5' RACE reads. This sample has 1.5 million to 2 million distinct CDR3 sequences, with 28% found just once. The specimen sequenced was blood. The source is a woman aged 30 to 39 in good health. Each CDR3 is given with its conserved first and last residue. The order of the fields is D gene, J gene, V gene, clone size, CDR3 protein, CDR3 DNA. D genes are given only for firm matches. Size is omitted from some rows. Given values are once, few, many or a class for expanded clones.

D: .
J: TRBJ1-2
V: TRBV3-1
size: .
CDR3: CASSQARREGYTF
DNA: TGTGCCAGCAGCCAAGCAAGGAGGGAAGGCTACACCTTC

D: .
J: TRBJ1-2
V: TRBV7-6
size: few
CDR3: CASSSYGGRANYGYTF
DNA: TGTGCCAGCAGCTCCTACGGTGGTAGAGCTAACTATGGCTACACCTTC

D: TRBD1
J: TRBJ2-1
V: TRBV7-3
size: few
CDR3: CAGRNSGGQGETNEQFF
DNA: TGTGCCGGCAGAAACAGTGGGGGACAGGGGGAGACCAATGAGCAGTTCTTC

D: .
J: TRBJ1-2
V: TRBV2
size: .
CDR3: CASREGGEGCGYTF
DNA: TGTGCCAGCCGCGAAGGCGGTGAGGGATGTGGCTACACCTTC

D: .
J: TRBJ2-7
V: TRBV21-1
size: .
CDR3: CASRYRQDRGCRGCHEQYF
DNA: TGTGCCAGCAGATATAGACAGGATCGGGGTTGCCGGGGGTGTCACGAGCAGTACTTC

D: .
J: TRBJ1-1
V: TRBV20-1
size: .
CDR3: CSARHDFEAFF
DNA: TGCAGTGCCCGACACGACTTTGAAGCTTTCTTT

D: .
J: TRBJ2-7
V: TRBV20-1
size: .
CDR3: CSAVGTAVPYEQYF
DNA: TGCAGTGCGGTCGGGACGGCTGTTCCCTACGAGCAGTACTTC

D: .
J: TRBJ2-4
V: TRBV30
size: .
CDR3: CVWSRGHHIAKNIQYF
DNA: TGTGTCTGGAGTCGGGGACATCATATAGCCAAAAACATTCAGTACTTC

D: .
J: TRBJ1-2
V: TRBV7-9
size: .
CDR3: CASSQGSVPYYGYTF
DNA: TGTGCCAGCAGCCAGGGATCGGTTCCTTACTATGGCTACACCTTC

D: TRBD2
J: TRBJ2-7
V: TRBV7-2
size: few
CDR3: CAGSLGSKGLAGVTYEQYF
DNA: TGTGCCGGCAGCTTAGGGTCAAAGGGACTAGCGGGAGTAACCTACGAGCAGTACTTC

D: .
J: TRBJ2-1
V: TRBV4-3
size: .
CDR3: CASSQGDGVYNEQFF
DNA: TGCGCCAGCAGCCAGGGAGACGGGGTTTACAATGAGCAGTTCTTC

D: .
J: TRBJ1-1
V: TRBV7-3
size: few
CDR3: CASSLGEVGGSEAFF
DNA: TGTGCCAGCAGCTTAGGGGAGGTGGGAGGGTCTGAAGCTTTCTTT

D: TRBD2
J: TRBJ2-5
V: TRBV5-1
size: .
CDR3: CVSSPLGREGPQYF
DNA: TGCGTCAGCAGCCCACTTGGGCGGGAGGGCCCGCAGTACTTC

D: .
J: TRBJ1-2
V: TRBV18
size: few
CDR3: CASSETELCGYTF
DNA: TGTGCCAGCTCAGAGACAGAGTTATGTGGCTACACCTTC

D: .
J: TRBJ1-2
V: TRBV29-1
size: .
CDR3: CSVEEGGGYGYTF
DNA: TGCAGCGTTGAAGAAGGGGGTGGCTATGGCTACACCTTC